This TCR beta chain comes out of a study of human T cells and chemical hapten exposure. Time point given: pre-sensitization, week 0. The treatment: therapeutic diphenylcyclopropenone sensitization with weekly scalp DPC. This clonotype appeared a few times. One entry per CDR3 protein results from TCRdb running MiXCR on the RACE reads. In the table there are about 80,000 distinct CDR3 sequences, about 14% of which are singletons. This TCR came from a woman between 50 and 59 years old with alopecia areata. Some clones in this sample may be carry-over from other donors' samples. The material was whole blood, obtained in connection with sensitization to the hapten diphenylcyclopropenone (DPC).

CDR3 coding DNA: TGTGCCAGCAGCAAGGGGGACAGGGGGACCACAGATACGCAGTATTTT. It is translated as CASSKGDRGTTDTQYF. The J gene is TRBJ2-3, the V gene TRBV7-9; 11 bases are a match to TRBD1. CDR1 and CDR2 (germline): SEHNR, FQNEAQ (reference sequence). The CDR3 has 16 residues. V was pared by 5 bases and J by 2 bases, with 6 bases of the junction left unmatched.